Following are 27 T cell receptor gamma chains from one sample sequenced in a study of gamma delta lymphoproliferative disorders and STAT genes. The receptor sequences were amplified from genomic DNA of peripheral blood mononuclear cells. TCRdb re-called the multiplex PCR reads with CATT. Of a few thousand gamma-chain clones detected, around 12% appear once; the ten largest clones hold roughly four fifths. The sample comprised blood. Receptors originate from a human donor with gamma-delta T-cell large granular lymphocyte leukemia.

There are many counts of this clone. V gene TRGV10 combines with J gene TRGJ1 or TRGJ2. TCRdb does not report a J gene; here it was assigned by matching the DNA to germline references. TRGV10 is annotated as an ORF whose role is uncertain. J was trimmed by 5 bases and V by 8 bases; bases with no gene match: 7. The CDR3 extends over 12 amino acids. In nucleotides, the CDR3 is TGTGCTGCGTGGGATTCTAATTATAAGAAACTCTTT. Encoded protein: CAAWDSNYKKLF.

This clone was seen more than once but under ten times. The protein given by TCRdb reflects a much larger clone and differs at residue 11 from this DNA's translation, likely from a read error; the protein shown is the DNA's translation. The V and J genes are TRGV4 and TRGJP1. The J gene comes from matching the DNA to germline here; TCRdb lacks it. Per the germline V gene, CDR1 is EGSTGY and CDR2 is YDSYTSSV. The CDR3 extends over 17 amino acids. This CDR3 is CATWDLPNNTNGWFKIF. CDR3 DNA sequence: TGTGCCACCTGGGACCTCCCGAACAATACCAATGGTTGGTTCAAGATATTT.

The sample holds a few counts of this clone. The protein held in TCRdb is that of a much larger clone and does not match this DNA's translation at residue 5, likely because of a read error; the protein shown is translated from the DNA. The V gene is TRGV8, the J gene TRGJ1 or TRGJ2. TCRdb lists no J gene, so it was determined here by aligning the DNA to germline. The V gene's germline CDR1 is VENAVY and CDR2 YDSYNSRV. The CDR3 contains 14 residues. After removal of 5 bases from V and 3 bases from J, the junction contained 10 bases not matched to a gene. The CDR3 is CATWGAGVYYKKLF. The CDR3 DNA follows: TGTGCCACCTGGGGTGCGGGGGTTTATTATAAGAAACTCTTT.

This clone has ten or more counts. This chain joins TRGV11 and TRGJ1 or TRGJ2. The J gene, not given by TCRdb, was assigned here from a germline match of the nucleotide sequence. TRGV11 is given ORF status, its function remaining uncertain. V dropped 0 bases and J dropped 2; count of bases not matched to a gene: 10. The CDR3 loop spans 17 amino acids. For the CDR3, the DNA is TGTGCCTGCTGGATTAGGCACCTCCCCCCGGATTATTATAAGAAACTCTTT. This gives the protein CACWIRHLPPDYYKKLF.

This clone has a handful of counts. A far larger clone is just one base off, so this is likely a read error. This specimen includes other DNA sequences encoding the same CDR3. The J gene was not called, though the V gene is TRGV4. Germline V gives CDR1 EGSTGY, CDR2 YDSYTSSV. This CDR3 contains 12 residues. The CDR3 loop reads CATWESYYKKLF. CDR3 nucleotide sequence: TGTGCCACCTGGGAGAGTTATTATAAGAAGCTCTTT.

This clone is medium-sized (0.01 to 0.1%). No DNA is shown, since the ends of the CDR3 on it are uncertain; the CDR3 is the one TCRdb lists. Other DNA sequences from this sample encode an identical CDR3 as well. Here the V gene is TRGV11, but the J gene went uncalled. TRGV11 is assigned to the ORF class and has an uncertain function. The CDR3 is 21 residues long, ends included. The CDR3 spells CTTVPAGLGENTNPNYYKKLF.

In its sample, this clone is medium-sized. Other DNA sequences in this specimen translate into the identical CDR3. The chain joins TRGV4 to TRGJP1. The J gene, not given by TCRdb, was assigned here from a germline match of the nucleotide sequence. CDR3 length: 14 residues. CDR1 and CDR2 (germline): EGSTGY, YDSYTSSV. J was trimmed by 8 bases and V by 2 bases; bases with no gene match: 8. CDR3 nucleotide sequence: TGTGCCACCTGGGATGCTGCAGTCGGTTGGTTCAAGATATTT. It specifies CATWDAAVGWFKIF.

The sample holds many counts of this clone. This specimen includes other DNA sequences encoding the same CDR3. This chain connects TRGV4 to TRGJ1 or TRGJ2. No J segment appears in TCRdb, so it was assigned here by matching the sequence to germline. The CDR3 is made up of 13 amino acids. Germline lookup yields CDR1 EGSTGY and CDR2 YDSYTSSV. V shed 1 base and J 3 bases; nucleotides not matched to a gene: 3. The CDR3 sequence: CATWDGPYYKKLF. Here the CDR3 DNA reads TGTGCCACCTGGGATGGCCCTTATTATAAGAAACTCTTT.

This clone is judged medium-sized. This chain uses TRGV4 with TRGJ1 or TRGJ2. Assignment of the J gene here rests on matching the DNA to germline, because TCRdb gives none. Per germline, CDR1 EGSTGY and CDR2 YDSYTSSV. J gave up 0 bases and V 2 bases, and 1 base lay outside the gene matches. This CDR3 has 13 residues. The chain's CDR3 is CATWDANYYKKLF. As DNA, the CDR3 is TGTGCCACCTGGGATGCGAATTATTATAAGAAACTCTTT.

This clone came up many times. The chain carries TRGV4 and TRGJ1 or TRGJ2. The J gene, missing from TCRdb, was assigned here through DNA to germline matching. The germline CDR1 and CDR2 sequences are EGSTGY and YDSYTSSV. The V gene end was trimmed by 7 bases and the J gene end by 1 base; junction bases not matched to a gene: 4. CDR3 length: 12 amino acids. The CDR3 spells CATCFNYYKKLF. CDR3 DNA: TGTGCCACCTGTTTCAATTATTATAAGAAACTCTTT.

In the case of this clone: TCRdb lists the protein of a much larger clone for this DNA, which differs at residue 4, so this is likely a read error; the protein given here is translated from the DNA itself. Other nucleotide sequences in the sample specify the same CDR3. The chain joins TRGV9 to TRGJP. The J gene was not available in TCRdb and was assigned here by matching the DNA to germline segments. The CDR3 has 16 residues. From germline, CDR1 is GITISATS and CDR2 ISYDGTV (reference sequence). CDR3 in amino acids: CALREVEELGKKIKVF. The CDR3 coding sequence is TGTGCCTTGAGGGAGGTGGAAGAGTTGGGCAAAAAAATCAAGGTATTT.

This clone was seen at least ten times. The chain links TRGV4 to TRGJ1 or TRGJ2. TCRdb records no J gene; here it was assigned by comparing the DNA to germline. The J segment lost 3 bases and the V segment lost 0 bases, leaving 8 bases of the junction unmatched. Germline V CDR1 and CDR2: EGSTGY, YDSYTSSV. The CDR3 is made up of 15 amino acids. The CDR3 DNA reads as TGTGCCACCTGGGATGGGCGAGGGGGTTATTATAAGAAACTCTTT. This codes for CATWDGRGGYYKKLF.

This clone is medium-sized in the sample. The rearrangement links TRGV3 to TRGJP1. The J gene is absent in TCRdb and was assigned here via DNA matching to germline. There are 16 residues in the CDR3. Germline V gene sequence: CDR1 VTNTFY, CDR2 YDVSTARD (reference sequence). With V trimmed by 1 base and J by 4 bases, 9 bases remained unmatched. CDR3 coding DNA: TGTGCCACCTGGGACAGACGGTGTTTCACTGGTTGGTTCAAGATATTT. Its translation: CATWDRRCFTGWFKIF.

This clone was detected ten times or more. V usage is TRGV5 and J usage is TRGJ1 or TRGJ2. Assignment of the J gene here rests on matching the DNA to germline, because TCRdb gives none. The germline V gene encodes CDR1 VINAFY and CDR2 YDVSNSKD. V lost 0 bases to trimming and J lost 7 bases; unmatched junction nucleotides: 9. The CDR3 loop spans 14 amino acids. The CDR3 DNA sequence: TGTGCCACCTGGGACAGGCTGGGGGGATATAAGAAACTCTTT. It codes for CATWDRLGGYKKLF.

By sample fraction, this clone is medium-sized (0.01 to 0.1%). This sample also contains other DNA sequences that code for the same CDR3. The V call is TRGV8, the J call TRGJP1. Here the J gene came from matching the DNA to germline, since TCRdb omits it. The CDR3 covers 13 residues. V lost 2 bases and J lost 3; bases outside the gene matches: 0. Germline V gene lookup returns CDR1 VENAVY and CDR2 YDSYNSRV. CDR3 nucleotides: TGTGCCACCTGGGATACCACTGGTTGGTTCAAGATATTT. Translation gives CATWDTTGWFKIF.

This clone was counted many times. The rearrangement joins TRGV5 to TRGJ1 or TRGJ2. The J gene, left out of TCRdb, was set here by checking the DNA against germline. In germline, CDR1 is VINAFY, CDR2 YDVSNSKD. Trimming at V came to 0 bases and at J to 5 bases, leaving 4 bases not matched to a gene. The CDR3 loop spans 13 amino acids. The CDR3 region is CATWDRLNYKKLF. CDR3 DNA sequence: TGTGCCACCTGGGACAGGCTAAATTATAAGAAACTCTTT.

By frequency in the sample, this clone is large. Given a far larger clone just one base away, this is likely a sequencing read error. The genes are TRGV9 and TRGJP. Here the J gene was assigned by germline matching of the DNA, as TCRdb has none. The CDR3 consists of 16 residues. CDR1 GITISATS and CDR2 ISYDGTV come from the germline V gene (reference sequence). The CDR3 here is CALWEVRELGKKSKVF. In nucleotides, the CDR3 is TGTGCCTTGTGGGAGGTGCGAGAGTTGGGCAAAAAAAGCAAGGTATTT.

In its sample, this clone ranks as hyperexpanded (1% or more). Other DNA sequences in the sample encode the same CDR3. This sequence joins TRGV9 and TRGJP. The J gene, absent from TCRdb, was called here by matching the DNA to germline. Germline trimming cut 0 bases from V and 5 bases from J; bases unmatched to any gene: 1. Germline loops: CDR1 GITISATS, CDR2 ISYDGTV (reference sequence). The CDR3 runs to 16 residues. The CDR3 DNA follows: TGTGCCTTGTGGGAGGTGGAAGAGTTGGGCAAAAAAATCAAGGTATTT. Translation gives CALWEVEELGKKIKVF.

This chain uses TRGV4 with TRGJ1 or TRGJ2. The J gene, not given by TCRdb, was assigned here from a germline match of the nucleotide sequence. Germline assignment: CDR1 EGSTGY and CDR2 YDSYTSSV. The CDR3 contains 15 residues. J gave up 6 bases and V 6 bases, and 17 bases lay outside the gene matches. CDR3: CATWSYPAPLYKKLF. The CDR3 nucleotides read TGTGCCACCTGGTCCTATCCTGCGCCCCTTTATAAGAAACTCTTT.

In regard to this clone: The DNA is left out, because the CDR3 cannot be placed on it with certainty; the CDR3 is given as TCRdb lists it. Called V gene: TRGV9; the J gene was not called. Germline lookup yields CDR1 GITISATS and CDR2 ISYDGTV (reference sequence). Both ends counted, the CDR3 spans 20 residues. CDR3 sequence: CALWEVSIIIRNSLAVEQHF.

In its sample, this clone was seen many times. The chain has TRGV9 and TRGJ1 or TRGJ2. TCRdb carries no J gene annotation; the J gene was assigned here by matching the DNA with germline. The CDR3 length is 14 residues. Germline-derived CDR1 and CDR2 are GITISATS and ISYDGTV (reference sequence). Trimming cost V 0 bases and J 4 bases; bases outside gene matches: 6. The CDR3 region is CALWEVPKYYKKLF. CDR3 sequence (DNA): TGTGCCTTGTGGGAGGTGCCGAAGTATTATAAGAAACTCTTT.

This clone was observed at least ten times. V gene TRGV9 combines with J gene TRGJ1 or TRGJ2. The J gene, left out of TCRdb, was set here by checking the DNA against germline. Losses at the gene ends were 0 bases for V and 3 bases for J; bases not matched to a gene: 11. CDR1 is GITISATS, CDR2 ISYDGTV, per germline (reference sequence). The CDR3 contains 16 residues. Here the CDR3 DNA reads TGTGCCTTGTGGGAGGTGCAGAACTACCCTTATTATAAGAAACTCTTT. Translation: CALWEVQNYPYYKKLF.

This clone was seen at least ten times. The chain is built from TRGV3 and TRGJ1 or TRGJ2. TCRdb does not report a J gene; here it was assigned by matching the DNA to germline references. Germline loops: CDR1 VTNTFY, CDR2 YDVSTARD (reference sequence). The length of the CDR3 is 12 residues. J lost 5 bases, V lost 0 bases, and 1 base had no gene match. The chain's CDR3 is CATWDRHYKKLF. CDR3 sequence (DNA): TGTGCCACCTGGGACAGGCATTATAAGAAACTCTTT.

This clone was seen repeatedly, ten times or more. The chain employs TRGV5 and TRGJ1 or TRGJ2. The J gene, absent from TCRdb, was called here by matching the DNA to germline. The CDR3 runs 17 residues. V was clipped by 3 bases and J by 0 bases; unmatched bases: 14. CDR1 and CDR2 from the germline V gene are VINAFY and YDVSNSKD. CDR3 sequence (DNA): TGTGCCACCTGGGACCCTCCTACCCGAATGAATTATTATAAGAAACTCTTT. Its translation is CATWDPPTRMNYYKKLF.

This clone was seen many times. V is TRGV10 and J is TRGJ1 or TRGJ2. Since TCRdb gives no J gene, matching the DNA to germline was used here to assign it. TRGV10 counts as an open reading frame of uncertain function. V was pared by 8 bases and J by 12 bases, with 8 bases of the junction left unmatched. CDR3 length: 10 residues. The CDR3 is CAAWDWAKLF. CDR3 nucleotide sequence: TGTGCTGCGTGGGATTGGGCGAAACTCTTT.

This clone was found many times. The CDR3 loop reads CATWDKVYYKKLF. CDR3 nucleotides: TGTGCCACCTGGGATAAGGTTTATTATAAGAAACTCTTT. This sequence joins TRGV4 and TRGJ1 or TRGJ2. Since TCRdb gives no J gene, matching the DNA to germline was used here to assign it. V gave up 3 bases and J gave up 3 bases; unmatched junction bases: 5. This CDR3 is 13 amino acids long. In germline, CDR1 is EGSTGY, CDR2 YDSYTSSV.

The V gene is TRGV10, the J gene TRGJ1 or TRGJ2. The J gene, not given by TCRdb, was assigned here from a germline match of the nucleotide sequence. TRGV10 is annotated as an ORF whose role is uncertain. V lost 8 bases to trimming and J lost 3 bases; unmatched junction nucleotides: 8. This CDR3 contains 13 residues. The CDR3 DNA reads TGTGCTGCGTGGGATTCGCCTTATTATAAGAAACTCTTT. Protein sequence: CAAWDSPYYKKLF.